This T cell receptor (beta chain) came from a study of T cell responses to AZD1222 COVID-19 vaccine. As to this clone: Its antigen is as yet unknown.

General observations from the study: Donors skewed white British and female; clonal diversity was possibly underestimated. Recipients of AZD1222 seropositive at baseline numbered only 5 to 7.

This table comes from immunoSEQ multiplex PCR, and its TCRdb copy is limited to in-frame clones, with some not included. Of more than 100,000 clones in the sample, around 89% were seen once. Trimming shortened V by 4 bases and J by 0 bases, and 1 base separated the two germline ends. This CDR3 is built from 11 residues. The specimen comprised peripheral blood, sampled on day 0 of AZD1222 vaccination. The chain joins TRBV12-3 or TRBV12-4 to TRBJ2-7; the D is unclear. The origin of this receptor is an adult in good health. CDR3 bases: TGTGCCAGCAGTTACTCCTACGAGCAGTACTTC. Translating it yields CASSYSYEQYF.